This T cell receptor beta chain was captured by sequencing in a study of blood T cell repertoires in COVID-19. TCRdb's copy holds only in-frame clones and misses some; the assay was immunoSEQ multiplex PCR. The data contain a few hundred thousand clones, approximately 86% of them seen just once; the ten biggest clones take up around 7.5%. J gave up 5 bases and V 1 base, and 8 bases lay outside the gene matches. The CDR3 is made up of 16 amino acids. In germline, CDR1 is SGHTA, CDR2 FQGNSA. Specimen: peripheral blood. The receptor was derived from a woman aged 60-75 years with COVID-19, enrolled during active disease. The chain links TRBV7-2 to TRBJ1-1; TRBD1 matches at 9 bases. The CDR3 DNA reads TGTGCCAGCAGCTTAGGGGGGACAGGGCGAGTAACTGAAGCTTTCTTT. The encoded protein is CASSLGGTGRVTEAFF.